The 21 T cell receptor beta chains reported below all come from one sample, sequenced in a study of cytomegalovirus exposure and HLA in healthy donors (dated by TCRdb to 2016 to 2017). Library preparation employed the immunoSEQ multiplex PCR assay. The multiplex PCR relied on a mix of 60 forward primers for TCR Vbeta segments and 13 reverse primers for TCR Jbeta segments. This is the immuneACCESS table as TCRdb keeps it, with only in-frame sequences that have V and J called. A part of the clones is gone; compared with another copy, unresolved V genes explain less than half, and the rest is unexplained. For this sample there are roughly 150,000 clones; under 70% appear just once. More than 9% of the sample lies in the top ten. The source material was PBMCs. Receptors originate from a man aged 30 to 39 in good health and CMV-seropositive.

This clone was seen once. The chain has TRBV12-5 and TRBJ1-1; a weak D match, TRBD1 (6 bases). Per germline, CDR1 LGHNT and CDR2 FRNRAP. The CDR3 runs to 17 residues. V dropped 0 bases and J dropped 6 bases, with 20 bases sitting between them. The CDR3 coding sequence is TGTGCTAGTGGTTTGGTAGGGACACGCAGGGTCTTATCTGAAGCTTTCTTT. This encodes CASGLVGTRRVLSEAFF. Filled out from reference TRBV12-5 and TRBJ1-1, the complete variable domain reads DARVTQTPRHKVTEMGQEVTMRCQPILGHNTVFWYRQTMMQGLELLAYFRNRAPLDDSGMPKDRFSAEMPDATLATLKIQPSEPRDSAVYFCASGLVGTRRVLSEAFFGQGTRLTVV.

This chain connects TRBV11-2 to TRBJ2-1; D may be TRBD2 (5 bases). Germline CDR1 SGHAT, CDR2 FQNNGV. Trimming left V 5 bases short and J 9 bases short, with 20 bases between. This CDR3 has 15 amino acids. CDR3 DNA sequence: TGTGCCAGCAGCGGAGAGTGGGAGTGGTCACTTGAGCAGTTCTTC. Translated: CASSGEWEWSLEQFF.

The chain recombines TRBV7-3 with TRBJ2-5; 8 bases agree with TRBD1. Trimming at V came to 5 bases and at J to 5 bases, leaving 4 bases not matched to a gene. The germline V gene has CDR1 SGHTA and CDR2 FQGTGA. The CDR3 totals 13 residues. The CDR3 spells CASSQTGDETQYF. The CDR3 DNA reads TGTGCCAGCAGCCAGACAGGGGACGAGACCCAGTACTTC.

The rearrangement joins TRBV19 to TRBJ2-7, with 9 bases identical to TRBD2. From germline, CDR1 is LNHDA and CDR2 SQIVND (reference sequence). This CDR3 has 17 residues. V gave up 0 bases and J gave up 2 bases; unmatched junction bases: 8. The CDR3 reads CASSIEVSGSGPYEQYF. For the CDR3, the DNA is TGTGCCAGTAGTATAGAGGTTAGCGGGAGTGGGCCCTACGAGCAGTACTTC.

V usage is TRBV5-1 and J usage is TRBJ2-5, with TRBD1 identical over 7 bases. Judging by the DNA end, TRBJ2-7 fits better; the J call may be wrong. The germline gives CDR1 SGHRS, CDR2 YFSETQ. The CDR3 has 14 amino acids. CDR3 in amino acids: CASSSGDREREQYF. CDR3 sequence (DNA): TGCGCCAGCAGCTCCGGGGACAGAGAGCGCGAGCAGTACTTC.

CDR3 DNA: TGCAGCGTTACTCCAGTGGAAGGGAGTAAGATAAACGAGCAGTACTTC. Protein product: CSVTPVEGSKINEQYF. This chain joins TRBV29-1 and TRBJ2-7, with a weak D call TRBD2 (5 bases). Germline-derived CDR1 and CDR2 are SQVTM and ANQGSEA. Between the trimmed V and J ends, which lost 5 bases and 5 bases, there was a span of 25 bases. The CDR3 runs 16 residues.

The chain joins TRBV30 to TRBJ2-3; 10 bases fit TRBD1. The CDR3 contains 14 residues. Unmatched junction bases numbered 4, after V lost 3 bases and J lost 4 bases. Germline V gene data show CDR1 as GTSNPN and CDR2 as SVGIG (reference sequence). The CDR3 loop reads CAWRETGGADTQYF. Here the CDR3 DNA reads TGTGCCTGGAGGGAGACAGGGGGCGCAGATACGCAGTATTTT.

The chain links TRBV28 to TRBJ1-1; D gene unclear. Per germline, CDR1 MDHEN and CDR2 SYDVKM. Trimming cost V 6 bases and J 4 bases, with 15 bases left between them. The CDR3 runs 14 residues. CDR3 residues: CASSRAGRSTEAFF. CDR3 bases: TGTGCCAGCAGCCGAGCGGGGAGGAGCACTGAAGCTTTCTTT.

This clone has a single count. The gene calls are TRBV5-1 and TRBJ2-2; D possibly corresponds to TRBD2 (6 bases). The V end lost 6 bases, the J end lost 6 bases, and 18 bases lay between the germline ends. CDR1 SGHRS and CDR2 YFSETQ come from the germline V gene. This CDR3 region has 15 residues. The CDR3 bases are TGCGCCAGCAACTGGAGGTCGGGGGAGTCCGGGGAGCTGTTTTTT. It is translated as CASNWRSGESGELFF.

The chain employs TRBV9 and TRBJ1-3; perhaps TRBD1 as D (5 bases). Per germline, CDR1 SGDLS and CDR2 YYNGEE. The CDR3 length is 13 residues. V lost 2 bases to trimming and J lost 4 bases, with 7 bases between them. DNA of the CDR3: TGTGCCAGCAGCGTCCAGGGAGGAAACACCATATATTTT. This codes for CASSVQGGNTIYF.

V is TRBV7-9 and J is TRBJ1-1; D unresolved. V dropped 4 bases and J dropped 11 bases, with 11 bases sitting between them. Germline V CDR1 and CDR2: SEHNR, FQNEAQ (reference sequence). This CDR3 has 11 amino acids. The CDR3 nucleotides are TGTGCCAGCAGCTCCTACGATTCGGCTTTCTTT. Its translation: CASSSYDSAFF.

This clone has a single count. The chain employs TRBV19 and TRBJ1-1, with D maybe TRBD1 (5 bases). CDR1 is LNHDA, CDR2 SQIVND, per germline (reference sequence). V was clipped by 0 bases and J by 1 base, with 6 bases between them. CDR3 length: 14 residues. CDR3 DNA: TGTGCCAGTAGTATAGACGGGGGGAACACTGAAGCTTTCTTT. Its protein is CASSIDGGNTEAFF.

The rearrangement uses TRBV7-9 and TRBJ2-7; D is unresolved. The CDR3 has 13 residues. V was pared by 7 bases and J by 0 bases, with 10 bases between. Germline assignment: CDR1 SEHNR and CDR2 FQNEAQ (reference sequence). The CDR3: CASNFAGSYEQYF. The CDR3 DNA reads as TGTGCCAGCAATTTTGCCGGCTCCTACGAGCAGTACTTC.

The chain combines TRBV28 with TRBJ1-1, with D unclear. Trimming cost V 7 bases and J 4 bases, with 7 bases left between them. Germline V gene lookup returns CDR1 MDHEN and CDR2 SYDVKM. The CDR3 length is 11 residues. The CDR3 DNA reads TGTGCCAGCACGGGGTCCACTGAAGCTTTCTTT. Amino acid sequence: CASTGSTEAFF.

This clone has a handful of counts. V usage is TRBV28 and J usage is TRBJ2-7, with TRBD1 matching over 8 bases. This CDR3 is built from 14 residues. Germline CDR1 MDHEN, CDR2 SYDVKM. V lost 6 bases, J lost 2 bases, and 6 bases stayed unmatched. The CDR3 nucleotides are TGTGCCAGCAGCTACGGACAGGGCACCTACGAGCAGTACTTC. Translation: CASSYGQGTYEQYF.

V gene TRBV30 combines with J gene TRBJ2-7, with D unclear. Between the trimmed V and J ends, which lost 2 bases and 6 bases, there was a span of 17 bases. From germline, CDR1 is GTSNPN and CDR2 SVGIG (reference sequence). The CDR3 covers 14 residues. The CDR3 sequence is CAWSRRQINSEQYF. For the CDR3, the DNA is TGTGCCTGGAGTCGCCGACAAATTAATAGCGAGCAGTACTTC.

In this sample, this clone turned up a few times. V is TRBV7-8 and J is TRBJ2-1; D gene uncertain. The CDR3 contains 11 residues. V was shortened by 5 bases and J by 5 bases, with 4 bases between the two germline ends. Germline loops: CDR1 SGHVS, CDR2 FQNEAQ. CDR3 protein: CASSTDNEQFF. CDR3 sequence (DNA): TGTGCCAGCAGCACAGACAATGAGCAGTTCTTC.

V and J are TRBV6-6 and TRBJ2-1, with 9 bases identical to TRBD2. After removal of 8 bases from V and 7 bases from J, the junction contained 9 bases not matched to a gene. There are 14 residues in the CDR3. Germline-derived CDR1 and CDR2 are MNHNY and SVGAGI (reference sequence). The CDR3 region has the DNA TGTGCCAGCGTCTCGGCGGGAGGGAGGAATGAGCAGTTCTTC. Protein product: CASVSAGGRNEQFF.

The chain joins TRBV30 to TRBJ2-3; the D gene is possibly TRBD1 (5 bases). Germline V CDR1 and CDR2: GTSNPN, SVGIG (reference sequence). Trimming took off 3 bases at V and 8 bases at J, with 15 bases between the two ends. This CDR3 spans 13 amino acids. Here the CDR3 reads CAWSDTSQGTQYF. As DNA, the CDR3 is TGTGCCTGGAGCGACACCAGTCAGGGTACGCAGTATTTT.

This rearrangement joins TRBV30 to TRBJ2-2; TRBD1 matches at 12 bases. Per the germline V gene, CDR1 is GTSNPN and CDR2 is SVGIG (reference sequence). The CDR3 contains 16 residues. V was pared by 3 bases and J by 5 bases, with 7 bases of the junction left unmatched. The CDR3: CAWSLGQGALTGELFF. DNA for the CDR3: TGTGCCTGGAGCTTGGGACAGGGGGCTTTGACCGGGGAGCTGTTTTTT.

The chain uses TRBV5-1 and TRBJ1-1; 11 bases match TRBD1. V lost 3 bases to trimming and J lost 7 bases; unmatched junction nucleotides: 11. The CDR3 covers 16 residues. Germline V lookup: CDR1 SGHRS, CDR2 YFSETQ. CDR3 nucleotides: TGCGCCAGCAGCTGGGGGACAGGGGGGCCTGCTTATGAAGCTTTCTTT. This codes for CASSWGTGGPAYEAFF.